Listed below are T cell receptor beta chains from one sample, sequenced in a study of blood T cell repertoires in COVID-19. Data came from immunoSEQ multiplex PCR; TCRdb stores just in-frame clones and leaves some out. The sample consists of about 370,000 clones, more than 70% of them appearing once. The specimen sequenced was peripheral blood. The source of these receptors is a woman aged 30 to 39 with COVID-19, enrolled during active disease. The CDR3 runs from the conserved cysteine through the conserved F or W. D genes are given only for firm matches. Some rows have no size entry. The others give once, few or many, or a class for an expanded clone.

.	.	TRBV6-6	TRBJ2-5	CASRRAGETQYF	TGTGCCAGCAGGAGGGCTGGGGAGACCCAGTACTTC
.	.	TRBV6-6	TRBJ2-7	CASRRLFNSEQYF	TGTGCCAGCAGGCGATTGTTTAACTCCGAGCAGTACTTC
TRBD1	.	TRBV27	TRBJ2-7	CASSFRGLFYEQYF	TGTGCCAGCAGTTTCAGGGGGCTGTTCTACGAGCAGTACTTC
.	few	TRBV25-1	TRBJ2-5	CASSEQKETQYF	TGTGCCAGCAGTGAACAGAAAGAGACCCAGTACTTC
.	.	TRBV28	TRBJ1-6	CASSKNNSPLHF	TGTGCCAGCAGCAAAAATAATTCACCCCTCCACTTT
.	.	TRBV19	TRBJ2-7	CASSAGGREQYF	TGTGCCAGTAGTGCCGGGGGGCGGGAGCAGTACTTC
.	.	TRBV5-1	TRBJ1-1	CASSQDSNTEAFF	TGCGCCAGCAGCCAGGACAGCAACACTGAAGCTTTCTTT
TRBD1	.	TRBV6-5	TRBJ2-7	CASSHGTGSYEQYF	TGTGCCAGCAGTCACGGGACAGGGTCCTACGAGCAGTACTTC
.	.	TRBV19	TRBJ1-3	CASSMGHSGNTIYF	TGTGCCAGTAGTATGGGACACTCTGGAAACACCATATATTTT
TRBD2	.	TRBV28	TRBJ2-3	CASSPGLAGAKPSTDTQYF	TGTGCCAGCAGCCCCGGACTAGCGGGAGCGAAACCTAGCACAGATACGCAGTATTTT
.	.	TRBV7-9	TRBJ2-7	CASSPKRVAVQYF	TGTGCCAGCAGCCCGAAGAGGGTTGCTGTGCAGTACTTC
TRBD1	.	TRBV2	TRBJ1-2	CASRDRGRGYTF	TGTGCCAGCAGGGACAGGGGGAGAGGCTACACCTTC
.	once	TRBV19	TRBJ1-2	CASMGASYGYTF	TGTGCCAGTATGGGAGCCTCCTATGGCTACACCTTC
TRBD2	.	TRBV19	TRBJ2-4	CASTSGSVMGAKNIQYF	TGTGCCAGTACTAGCGGGAGTGTCATGGGGGCCAAAAACATTCAGTACTTC
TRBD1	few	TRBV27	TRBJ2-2	CASSSRTGLDTGELFF	TGTGCCAGCAGTTCTAGGACAGGGCTCGACACCGGGGAGCTGTTTTTT
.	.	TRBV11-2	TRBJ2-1	CASRPGTRNEQFF	TGTGCCAGCCGACCAGGGACACGAAATGAGCAGTTCTTC
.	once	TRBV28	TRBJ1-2	CASSFRGFYGYTF	TGTGCCAGCAGTTTTAGGGGGTTCTATGGCTACACCTTC
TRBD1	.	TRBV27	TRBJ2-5	CASRTGGAETQYF	TGTGCCAGCAGGACAGGGGGCGCGGAGACCCAGTACTTC
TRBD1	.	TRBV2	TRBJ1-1	CASSTDRGTEAFF	TGTGCCAGCAGTACCGACAGGGGTACTGAAGCTTTCTTT
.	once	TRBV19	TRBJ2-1	CASSITRGEQFF	TGTGCCAGTAGTATAACCAGGGGTGAGCAGTTCTTC
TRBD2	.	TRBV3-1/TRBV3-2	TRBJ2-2	CASSQIAGVIGELFF	TGTGCCAGCAGCCAAATAGCGGGAGTGATCGGGGAGCTGTTTTTT
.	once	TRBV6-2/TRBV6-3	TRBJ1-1	CASSLSGQMGTEAFF	TGTGCCAGCAGTCTCTCGGGACAAATGGGCACTGAAGCTTTCTTT
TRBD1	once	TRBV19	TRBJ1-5	CASSISGQGNQPQHF	TGTGCCAGTAGTATTTCGGGACAGGGCAATCAGCCCCAGCATTTT
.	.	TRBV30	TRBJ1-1	CAWSKGAGTEAFF	TGTGCCTGGAGTAAAGGGGCTGGCACTGAAGCTTTCTTT
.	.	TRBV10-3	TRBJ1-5	CAISESTNQPQHF	TGTGCCATCAGTGAGTCGACTAATCAGCCCCAGCATTTT